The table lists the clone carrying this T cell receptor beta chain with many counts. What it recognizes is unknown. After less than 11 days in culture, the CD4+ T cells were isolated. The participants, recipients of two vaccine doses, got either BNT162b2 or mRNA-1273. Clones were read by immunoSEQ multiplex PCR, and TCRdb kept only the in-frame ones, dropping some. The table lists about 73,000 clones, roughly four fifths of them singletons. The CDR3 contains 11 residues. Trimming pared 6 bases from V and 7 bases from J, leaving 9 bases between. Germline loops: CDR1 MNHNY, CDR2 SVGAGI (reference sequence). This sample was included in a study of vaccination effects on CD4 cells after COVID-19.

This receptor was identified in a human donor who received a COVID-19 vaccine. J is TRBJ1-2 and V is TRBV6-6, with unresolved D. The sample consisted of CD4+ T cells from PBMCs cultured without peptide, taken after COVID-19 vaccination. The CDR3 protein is CASRSGGGYTF. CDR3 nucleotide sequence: TGTGCCAGCAGATCAGGTGGTGGCTACACCTTC.